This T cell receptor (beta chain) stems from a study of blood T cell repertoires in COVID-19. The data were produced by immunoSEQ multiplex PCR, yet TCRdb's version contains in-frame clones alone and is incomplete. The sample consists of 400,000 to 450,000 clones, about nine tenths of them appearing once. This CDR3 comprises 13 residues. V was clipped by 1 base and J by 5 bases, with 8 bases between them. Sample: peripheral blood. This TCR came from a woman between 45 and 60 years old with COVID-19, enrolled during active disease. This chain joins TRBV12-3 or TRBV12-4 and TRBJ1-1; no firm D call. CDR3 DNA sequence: TGTGCCAGCAGTTTAGAGCGGAGAACTGAAGCTTTCTTT. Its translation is CASSLERRTEAFF.